The 25 T cell receptor beta chains presented below share a single source sample, sequenced in a study of T cell responses to AZD1222 COVID-19 vaccine. This table comes from immunoSEQ multiplex PCR, and its TCRdb copy is limited to in-frame clones, with some not included. The sample holds some 120,000 clones, around nine tenths seen once. This sample comprised peripheral blood, obtained on day 0 of AZD1222 vaccination. The receptors derive from an adult in good health.

This clone appeared a single time. This CDR3 reads CASSLASAMNTEAFF. DNA of the CDR3: TGCGCCAGCAGCTTGGCGTCAGCCATGAACACTGAAGCTTTCTTT. The rearrangement uses TRBV5-1 and TRBJ1-1; D not certain. From germline, CDR1 is SGHRS and CDR2 YFSETQ. The ends were cut back, 0 bases at V and 0 bases at J, with 9 bases in the middle. The CDR3 has 15 amino acids.

This clone was found a few times. The chain couples TRBV5-1 to TRBJ2-3, with 8 bases identical to TRBD2. Trimming cost V 7 bases and J 4 bases; bases outside gene matches: 11. The CDR3 has 15 residues. The germline V gene encodes CDR1 SGHRS and CDR2 YFSETQ. The chain's CDR3 is CASRMRTGGADTQYF. CDR3 DNA sequence: TGCGCCAGCCGTATGAGAACGGGGGGGGCAGATACGCAGTATTTT.

This clone was observed a handful of times. This chain links TRBV11-2 with TRBJ2-7, with TRBD1 as a possible D gene (6 bases). The germline V gene has CDR1 SGHAT and CDR2 FQNNGV. The CDR3 runs 15 residues. V was cut by 7 bases and J by 4 bases, with 20 bases left in between. The CDR3: CASTTPMDSPYEQYF. The CDR3 DNA sequence: TGTGCCAGCACCACTCCGATGGACAGCCCGTACGAGCAGTACTTC.

V gene TRBV12-5 combines with J gene TRBJ2-2; D is perhaps TRBD1 or TRBD2 (5 bases each). The CDR3 has 16 amino acids. Looked up from germline, CDR1 is LGHNT and CDR2 is FRNRAP. V lost 5 bases to trimming and J lost 4 bases, with 17 bases between them. The CDR3 DNA reads TGTGCTAGTGGTCCCCCCGGGACCCGGGGCACCGGGGAGCTGTTTTTT. Translated, it gives CASGPPGTRGTGELFF.

This clone has just one count. The chain uses TRBV19 and TRBJ1-2; TRBD1 matches 11 bases. The germline CDR1 and CDR2 sequences are LNHDA and SQIVND (reference sequence). CDR3 size: 15 residues. Losses at the gene ends were 1 base for V and 4 bases for J; bases not matched to a gene: 2. The CDR3 protein is CASSIGTGGTYGYTF. For the CDR3, the DNA is TGTGCCAGTAGTATAGGGACAGGGGGCACCTATGGCTACACCTTC.

The genes are TRBV18 and TRBJ1-2; a possible D gene is TRBD1 (6 bases). CDR1 and CDR2 from the germline V gene are KGHSH and LQKENI. The V and J ends lost 4 bases and 4 bases respectively, with 13 bases between them. The CDR3 length is 14 residues. CDR3 in amino acids: CASSRTGLSYGYTF. The DNA of the CDR3 is TGTGCCAGCTCACGAACAGGGCTTTCCTATGGCTACACCTTC.

V usage is TRBV5-1 and J usage is TRBJ1-1; D possibly corresponds to TRBD1 (5 bases). Per germline, CDR1 SGHRS and CDR2 YFSETQ. CDR3 length: 12 amino acids. The V end was cut by 2 bases, the J end by 8 bases, with 10 bases between. CDR3 protein: CASSFWEGEAFF. For the CDR3, the DNA is TGCGCCAGCAGCTTTTGGGAGGGGGAAGCTTTCTTT. The complete variable domain, with remaining parts taken from reference TRBV5-1 and TRBJ1-1, reads KAGVTQTPRYLIKTRGQQVTLSCSPISGHRSVSWYQQTPGQGLQFLFEYFSETQRNKGNFPGRFSGRQFSNSRSEMNVSTLELGDSALYLCASSFWEGEAFFGQGTRLTVV.

The J gene is TRBJ2-1, the V gene TRBV11-2; TRBD2 aligns across 10 bases. CDR3 length: 19 residues. The V segment lost 6 bases and the J segment 6 bases; nucleotides outside the gene matches: 20. Germline assignment: CDR1 SGHAT and CDR2 FQNNGV. The CDR3 coding sequence is TGTGCCAGCAGACCCAGAGCCCTTGCGGAGCGGGGGGGCGGCAATGAGCAGTTCTTC. Translating gives CASRPRALAERGGGNEQFF. Together with reference TRBV11-2 and TRBJ2-1, the CDR3 gives the full variable domain: EAGVAQSPRYKIIEKRQSVAFWCNPISGHATLYWYQQILGQGPKLLIQFQNNGVVDDSQLPKDRFSAERLKGVDSTLKIQPAKLEDSAVYLCASRPRALAERGGGNEQFFGPGTRLTVL.

The genes are TRBV7-2 and TRBJ1-2; the D gene is possibly TRBD1 (6 bases). V was clipped by 1 base and J by 4 bases, with 13 bases between them. This CDR3 has 15 residues. Germline V gives CDR1 SGHTA, CDR2 FQGNSA. The CDR3: CASSLEGGDIYGYTF. CDR3 DNA: TGTGCCAGCAGCTTAGAGGGGGGGGACATCTATGGCTACACCTTC.

The chain employs TRBV5-6 and TRBJ2-7; TRBD1 agrees at 8 bases. This CDR3 comprises 15 residues. V lost 5 bases, J lost 0 bases, and 7 bases stayed unmatched. Germline V CDR1 and CDR2: SGHDT, YYEEEE. CDR3 sequence (DNA): TGTGCCAGCAGGCCTCGGACAGGGTTCTCCTACGAGCAGTACTTC. It translates to CASRPRTGFSYEQYF.

CDR3 sequence: CASSLVGLSMGARGYTF. CDR3 DNA sequence: TGTGCCAGCAGCTTAGTGGGGCTTTCAATGGGGGCAAGAGGCTACACCTTC. The rearrangement links TRBV7-9 to TRBJ1-2, with D possibly being TRBD1 (6 bases). V lost 1 base to trimming and J lost 8 bases, with 23 bases between them. The germline V gene has CDR1 SEHNR and CDR2 FQNEAQ (reference sequence). The CDR3 length is 17 residues.

The rearrangement joins TRBV6-6 to TRBJ2-3; TRBD1 matches 8 bases. The germline CDR1 and CDR2 sequences are MNHNY and SVGAGI (reference sequence). V shed 6 bases, J shed 2 bases, and the junction held 4 bases outside the gene matches. The CDR3 runs 14 residues. The CDR3: CASRKGQDTDTQYF. In nucleotides, the CDR3 is TGTGCCAGCAGAAAGGGACAGGACACAGATACGCAGTATTTT.

This chain uses TRBV29-1 with TRBJ1-1; possible D gene TRBD1, 6 bases. The ends were cut back, 7 bases at V and 4 bases at J, with 22 bases in the middle. The CDR3 runs to 15 residues. CDR1 and CDR2 (germline): SQVTM, ANQGSEA. CDR3 DNA: TGCAGCGCCGAGGGTACGCAGGGGATGAGCACTGAAGCTTTCTTT. It codes for CSAEGTQGMSTEAFF.

This clone was observed a few times. V usage is TRBV6-1 and J usage is TRBJ1-3; D unclear. Germline V gene sequence: CDR1 MNHNS, CDR2 SASEGT. CDR3 length: 15 residues. The ends were cut back, 0 bases at V and 1 base at J, with 7 bases in the middle. Written as DNA, the CDR3 is TGTGCCAGCAGTGAAGCGATGGGATCTGGAAACACCATATATTTT. Amino acid sequence: CASSEAMGSGNTIYF.

This rearrangement joins TRBV18 to TRBJ2-7; the D gene is possibly TRBD2 (5 bases). CDR3 length equals 14 residues. V was pared by 5 bases and J by 3 bases, with 14 bases between. Germline V lookup: CDR1 KGHSH, CDR2 LQKENI. Written as DNA, the CDR3 is TGTGCCAGCTCAACAAAAGGACGGGACTACGAGCAGTACTTC. This translates into CASSTKGRDYEQYF.

The chain recombines TRBV23-1 with TRBJ2-3; the match to TRBD2 covers 12 bases. TRBV23-1 is an ORF; its function is uncertain. V dropped 7 bases and J dropped 2; count of bases not matched to a gene: 25. The CDR3 extends over 22 amino acids. The CDR3 region is CASTPAGILAGGRLNYTDTQYF. The DNA of the CDR3 is TGCGCCAGCACCCCGGCGGGGATACTAGCGGGGGGACGACTGAACTACACAGATACGCAGTATTTT.

The CDR3 reads CASSQEGVGDQPQHF. The CDR3 DNA reads as TGCGCCAGCAGCCAAGAAGGGGTAGGAGATCAGCCCCAGCATTTT. The chain joins TRBV4-1 to TRBJ1-5, with D possibly matching TRBD1 (5 bases). Trimming removed 0 bases from V and 5 bases from J, with 11 bases in between. The CDR3 spans 15 residues. Germline values: CDR1 MGHRA, CDR2 YSYEKL.

This chain links TRBV6-5 with TRBJ1-2; TRBD1 is a possible D gene (6 bases). The V gene lost 6 bases and the J gene lost 6 bases, with 17 bases spanning the gap. The CDR3 consists of 14 residues. Germline assignment: CDR1 MNHEY and CDR2 SVGAGI. The CDR3 spells CASSTRDNINGYTF. The DNA of the CDR3 is TGTGCCAGCAGCACCCGGGACAACATTAATGGCTACACCTTC.

This clone has only one observation. J is TRBJ2-2 and V is TRBV7-6, with 8 bases lining up with TRBD1. CDR1 and CDR2 (germline): SGHVS, FNYEAQ. CDR3 length equals 16 residues. V shed 5 bases and J 6 bases; nucleotides not matched to a gene: 11. Written as DNA, the CDR3 is TGTGCCAGCAGCCGGACCGGGGCAGGGGGCGCCGGGGAGCTGTTTTTT. Amino acids: CASSRTGAGGAGELFF.

The chain recombines TRBV5-6 with TRBJ2-3; no clear D. CDR1 and CDR2 from the germline V gene are SGHDT and YYEEEE. V lost 5 bases and J lost 7, with 14 bases in between. CDR3 size: 13 residues. CDR3 DNA sequence: TGTGCCAGCAGGCCAAATGGAAGGTATACGCAGTATTTT. Translation gives CASRPNGRYTQYF. The variable domain in full, with the rest retrieved from reference TRBV5-6 and TRBJ2-3, is DAGVTQSPTHLIKTRGQQVTLRCSPKSGHDTVSWYQQALGQGPQFIFQYYEEEERQRGNFPDRFSGHQFPNYSSELNVNALLLGDSALYLCASRPNGRYTQYFGPGTRLTVL.

The chain's CDR3 is CASTSRWGNTEAFF. As DNA, the CDR3 is TGTGCCAGCACCTCACGATGGGGGAACACTGAAGCTTTCTTT. The gene calls are TRBV3-1 (or the pseudogene TRBV3-2) and TRBJ1-1; D unclear. V was cut by 7 bases and J by 1 base, with 13 bases left in between. This CDR3 has 14 amino acids. Germline V gene sequence: CDR1 LGHDT, CDR2 YNNKEL (reference sequence).

This sequence joins TRBV7-9 and TRBJ1-6; D is ambiguous. This CDR3 is 11 amino acids long. In germline, CDR1 is SEHNR, CDR2 FQNEAQ (reference sequence). Trimming removed 3 bases at V and 7 bases at J, with 1 base between. The CDR3 sequence: CASSLNSPLHF. For the CDR3, the DNA is TGTGCCAGCAGCTTGAATTCACCCCTCCACTTT.

V and J are TRBV10-3 and TRBJ1-2; 7 positions agree with TRBD1. Germline V gene sequence: CDR1 ENHRY, CDR2 SYGVKD. V lost 2 bases and J lost 0; bases outside the gene matches: 6. The CDR3 spans 16 residues. CDR3 coding DNA: TGTGCCATCAGTGAGGGACAGGTCAAAGCTAACTATGGCTACACCTTC. Protein product: CAISEGQVKANYGYTF.

The chain carries TRBV5-5 and TRBJ2-7, with a weak D call TRBD2 (5 bases). Deletions cut 0 bases from V and 6 bases from J, with 10 bases between. Per germline, CDR1 SGHKS and CDR2 YYEKEE (reference sequence). CDR3 length: 13 amino acids. CDR3 protein: CASSLVAEGEQYF. CDR3 sequence (DNA): TGTGCCAGCAGCTTGGTCGCAGAGGGCGAGCAGTACTTC. The entire variable domain, with the rest obtained from reference TRBV5-5 and TRBJ2-7, is as follows: DAGVTQSPTHLIKTRGQQVTLRCSPISGHKSVSWYQQVLGQGPQFIFQYYEKEERGRGNFPDRFSARQFPNYSSELNVNALLLGDSALYLCASSLVAEGEQYFGPGTRLTVT.

The chain joins TRBV19 to TRBJ2-5; 8 positions match TRBD1. Germline values: CDR1 LNHDA, CDR2 SQIVND (reference sequence). The trim removed 5 bases at V and 5 bases at J, leaving 10 bases unmatched. CDR3 length: 15 amino acids. CDR3 amino acids: CASSPSGGFAETQYF. The CDR3 DNA reads as TGTGCCAGTAGTCCCTCAGGGGGCTTCGCGGAGACCCAGTACTTC.